The 21 T cell receptor beta chains below were found in one sample sequenced in a study of T cells in Graves' hyperthyroidism and ophthalmopathy. Amplification of TCR beta CDR3 regions used RNA as the template. A first-round RT-PCR of the TCR CDR3 used the HTBI primer set. In TCRdb, the multiplex PCR reads were re-called with MiXCR into one record per CDR3 protein. The sample contains hundreds of thousands of distinct CDR3 sequences, roughly 13% of which appear only once. The source material was blood. These receptor sequences come from a woman in her 40s with Graves' ophthalmopathy.

This clonotype was recorded many times. This chain uses TRBV3-1 with TRBJ2-1; D may be TRBD2 (6 bases). The germline CDR1 and CDR2 sequences are LGHDT and YNNKEL (reference sequence). The CDR3 contains 16 residues. V dropped 4 bases and J dropped 2 bases, with 15 bases sitting between them. The CDR3 region is CASSPGGFGPYNEQFF. The CDR3 DNA follows: TGTGCCAGCAGCCCCGGAGGGTTTGGGCCCTACAATGAGCAGTTCTTC.

This clonotype occurred many times. The V and J genes are TRBV28 and TRBJ2-2; D is possibly TRBD1 (5 bases). Trimming pared 5 bases from V and 1 base from J, leaving 8 bases between. Germline V gene lookup returns CDR1 MDHEN and CDR2 SYDVKM. This CDR3 comprises 14 residues. CDR3: CASSTGQNTGELFF. The CDR3 region has the DNA TGTGCCAGCAGTACCGGACAGAACACCGGGGAGCTGTTTTTT.

This clonotype came up many times. The J gene is TRBJ1-5, the V gene TRBV20-1, with D tentatively TRBD1 (6 bases). The germline CDR1 and CDR2 sequences are DFQATT and SNEGSKA (reference sequence). The CDR3 is made up of 14 amino acids. V was cut by 6 bases and J by 0 bases, with 12 bases left in between. The chain's CDR3 is CSAEDSLSNQPQHF. The CDR3 region has the DNA TGCAGTGCCGAGGACAGTCTTAGCAATCAGCCCCAGCATTTT.

This clonotype was seen more than once but under ten times. The J gene is TRBJ2-2, the V gene TRBV19; D perhaps matches TRBD1 (6 bases). Germline CDR1 LNHDA, CDR2 SQIVND (reference sequence). Trimming cost V 10 bases and J 0 bases, with 12 bases left between them. This CDR3 is 14 amino acids long. As DNA, the CDR3 is TGTGCCATCAAAGGGACACCGAACACCGGGGAGCTGTTTTTT. Translating it yields CAIKGTPNTGELFF.

The sample holds a few counts of this clonotype. This chain connects TRBV6-4 to TRBJ2-3, with D unresolved. CDR3 length: 16 residues. Germline values: CDR1 MRHNA, CDR2 SNTAGT. The ends were cut back, 0 bases at V and 0 bases at J, with 10 bases in the middle. The CDR3, as DNA: TGTGCCAGCAGTGACTCGGCCGTCCCTAGCACAGATACGCAGTATTTT. Encoded protein: CASSDSAVPSTDTQYF.

On this clonotype: A much larger clone is a single base away; this may be a read error. The chain has TRBV2 and TRBJ1-1; TRBD1 matches at 8 bases. The V gene end was trimmed by 8 bases and the J gene end by 1 base; junction bases not matched to a gene: 6. The CDR3 extends over 14 amino acids. Germline V gives CDR1 SNHLY, CDR2 FYNNEI. The DNA of the CDR3 is TGTGCCAGCGCCCGACAGGGGACGAACACTGAAGCTTTCTTT. It yields the protein CASARQGTNTEAFF.

This clonotype was recorded many times. The chain has TRBV20-1 and TRBJ1-1; D perhaps matches TRBD1 (6 bases). The V and J ends lost 0 bases and 0 bases respectively, with 14 bases between them. Germline-derived CDR1 and CDR2 are DFQATT and SNEGSKA (reference sequence). The CDR3 sequence is 16 residues long. The CDR3 region is CSARDLGRGMNTEAFF. CDR3 in DNA: TGCAGTGCTAGAGATCTGGGCAGGGGAATGAACACTGAAGCTTTCTTT.

Ten or more counts support this clonotype. This chain connects TRBV12-3 or TRBV12-4 to TRBJ2-1; the match to TRBD2 covers 9 bases. After removal of 3 bases from V and 5 bases from J, the junction contained 8 bases not matched to a gene. This CDR3 has 16 residues. DNA of the CDR3: TGTGCCAGCAGTTTCCTATCCGGGACTAGCAACAATGAGCAGTTCTTC. Protein product: CASSFLSGTSNNEQFF.

The V and J genes are TRBV6-1 and TRBJ2-4; D is unclear. CDR1 is MNHNS, CDR2 SASEGT, per germline. V was pared by 6 bases and J by 0 bases, with 24 bases between. This CDR3 contains 19 residues. The CDR3 sequence is CASRNPLALGSSAKNIQYF. CDR3 DNA sequence: TGTGCCAGCAGAAACCCTTTGGCCCTGGGTAGCTCAGCCAAAAACATTCAGTACTTC.

This clonotype was counted many times. This chain uses TRBV7-2 with TRBJ2-7, with D perhaps TRBD2 (5 bases). Germline V lookup: CDR1 SGHTA, CDR2 FQGNSA. The CDR3 has 14 amino acids. Trimming removed 4 bases at V and 5 bases at J, with 15 bases between. The CDR3 bases are TGTGCCAGCAGCTCCAGGAGGAACAGCGACGAGCAGTACTTC. Its translation is CASSSRRNSDEQYF. The full variable domain, its missing parts supplied by reference TRBV7-2 and TRBJ2-7, is GAGVSQSPSNKVTEKGKDVELRCDPISGHTALYWYRQSLGQGLEFLIYFQGNSAPDKSGLPSDRFSAERTGGSVSTLTIQRTQQEDSAVYLCASSSRRNSDEQYFGPGTRLTVT.

At least ten counts were recorded for this clonotype. The chain uses TRBV12-3 or TRBV12-4 and TRBJ1-2, with D unresolved. The CDR3 contains 14 residues. V shed 6 bases and J shed 7 bases, with 18 bases lying between them. The CDR3 here is CASSPSITRRGYTF. CDR3 in DNA: TGTGCCAGCAGCCCCTCCATAACCAGGCGTGGCTACACCTTC.

The table lists this clonotype with many counts. This sequence joins TRBV29-1 and TRBJ2-5, with D tentatively TRBD1 or TRBD2 (5 bases each). Germline V gene sequence: CDR1 SQVTM, CDR2 ANQGSEA. The CDR3 length is 13 residues. In DNA, the CDR3 is TGCAGTGCCCGGGACCGGAGGAGGGAGACCCAGTACTTC. Its protein is CSARDRRRETQYF.

This clonotype was recorded many times. The rearrangement uses TRBV11-1 and TRBJ2-7, with 7 nucleotides matching TRBD1. Per germline, CDR1 SGHAT and CDR2 FQDESV (reference sequence). CDR3 length equals 13 residues. V lost 4 bases and J lost 2; bases outside the gene matches: 2. CDR3 loop: CASSWGQTYEQYF. The CDR3 DNA is TGTGCCAGCAGCTGGGGACAGACCTACGAGCAGTACTTC.

This clonotype was found a few times. V gene TRBV6-5 combines with J gene TRBJ1-2; D not resolved. Germline CDR1 and CDR2: MNHEY and SVGAGI. The CDR3 length is 14 residues. Trimming removed 0 bases at V and 0 bases at J, with 5 bases between. The CDR3 sequence is CASSYSAANYGYTF. As DNA, the CDR3 is TGTGCCAGCAGTTACTCGGCAGCTAACTATGGCTACACCTTC.

The gene calls are TRBV20-1 and TRBJ1-5; weak D call: TRBD1 (5 bases). In germline, CDR1 is DFQATT, CDR2 SNEGSKA (reference sequence). CDR3 length equals 14 residues. The ends were cut back, 3 bases at V and 5 bases at J, with 14 bases in the middle. CDR3 coding DNA: TGCAGTGCTAGCCCCTGGGGGGGGGATCAGCCCCAGCATTTT. Translating gives CSASPWGGDQPQHF.

The rearrangement joins TRBV14 to TRBJ1-1; D remains ambiguous. Trimming left V 1 base short and J 6 bases short, with 3 bases between. The germline V gene has CDR1 SGHDN and CDR2 FVKESK. The CDR3 spans 11 residues. The CDR3 bases are TGTGCCAGCAGCCAAGGTCCTGAAGCTTTCTTT. This translates into CASSQGPEAFF.

This clonotype was counted between two and nine times. A much more abundant neighbour one base away suggests this may be a read error. This chain joins TRBV20-1 and TRBJ2-1; 10 bases match TRBD2. There are 15 residues in the CDR3. Germline-derived CDR1 and CDR2 are DFQATT and SNEGSKA (reference sequence). The trim removed 6 bases at V and 8 bases at J, leaving 13 bases unmatched. CDR3 loop: CSANPPSGSWDEQFF. CDR3 sequence (DNA): TGCAGTGCCAACCCCCCTAGCGGGAGTTGGGATGAGCAGTTCTTC.

The chain carries TRBV4-1 and TRBJ1-2, with 8 bases matching TRBD1. V lost 4 bases and J lost 5; bases outside the gene matches: 9. Germline assignment: CDR1 MGHRA and CDR2 YSYEKL. The CDR3 loop spans 15 amino acids. This CDR3 is CASSRGTGGSYGYTF. In DNA, the CDR3 is TGCGCCAGCAGCCGAGGGACAGGCGGGAGTTATGGCTACACCTTC.

There are a few counts of this clonotype. CDR3 sequence: CASSFRGRGLLIVGANVLTF. In nucleotides, the CDR3 is TGTGCCAGCAGCTTCCGAGGGAGGGGGCTGCTTATCGTTGGGGCCAACGTCCTGACTTTC. The chain employs TRBV7-9 and TRBJ2-6; D is perhaps TRBD1 or TRBD2 (7 bases each). The CDR3 runs 20 residues. Trimming pared 3 bases from V and 3 bases from J, leaving 24 bases between. Germline CDR1 and CDR2: SEHNR and FQNEAQ (reference sequence).

This rearrangement joins TRBV20-1 to TRBJ2-1; 8 nucleotides line up with TRBD2. V was pared by 5 bases and J by 1 base, with 7 bases of the junction left unmatched. Germline CDR1 reads DFQATT; CDR2 reads SNEGSKA (reference sequence). This CDR3 comprises 15 residues. CDR3 nucleotide sequence: TGCAGTGCTTATACTAGCGGTAGATCCTACAATGAGCAGTTCTTC. This codes for CSAYTSGRSYNEQFF.

In its sample, this clonotype was seen many times. The J gene is TRBJ1-5, the V gene TRBV6-1, with 9 bases lining up with TRBD1. Looked up from germline, CDR1 is MNHNS and CDR2 is SASEGT. After removal of 6 bases from V and 2 bases from J, the junction contained 17 bases not matched to a gene. There are 19 residues in the CDR3. Here the CDR3 DNA reads TGTGCCAGCAGAGGAGAAGACAGGGGGGGGTTTCGTGGCAATCAGCCCCAGCATTTT. Encoded protein: CASRGEDRGGFRGNQPQHF.